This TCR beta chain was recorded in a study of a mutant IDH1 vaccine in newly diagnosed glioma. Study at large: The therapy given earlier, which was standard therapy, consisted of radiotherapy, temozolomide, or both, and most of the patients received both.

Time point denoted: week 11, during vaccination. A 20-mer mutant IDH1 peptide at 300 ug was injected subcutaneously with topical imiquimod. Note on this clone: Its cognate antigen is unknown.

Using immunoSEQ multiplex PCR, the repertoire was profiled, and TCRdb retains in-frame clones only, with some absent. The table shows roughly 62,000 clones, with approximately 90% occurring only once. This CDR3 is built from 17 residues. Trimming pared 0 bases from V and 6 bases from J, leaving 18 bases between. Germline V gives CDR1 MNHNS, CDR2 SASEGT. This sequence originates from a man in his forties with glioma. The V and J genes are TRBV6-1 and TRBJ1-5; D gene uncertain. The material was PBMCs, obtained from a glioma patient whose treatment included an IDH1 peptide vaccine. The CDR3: CASSEAVYAGGGQPQHF. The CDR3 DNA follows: TGTGCCAGCAGTGAAGCGGTATACGCCGGAGGTGGTCAGCCCCAGCATTTT.